A single sample gave rise to the 30 T cell receptor beta chains below, sequenced in a study of CD8 T cells in ankylosing spondylitis. TCRdb re-derived calls from the 5' RACE reads in MiXCR, one entry per CDR3 protein. The sample has 85,000 to 100,000 distinct CDR3 sequences, about 8.1% seen once. The sequencing sample was made of blood, either unsorted or a sorted T cell fraction (not recorded which). The receptors were gathered from a male donor with ankylosing spondylitis or in good health (not recorded which).

The chain links TRBV5-6 to TRBJ2-3; D is perhaps TRBD2 (5 bases). Trimming removed 0 bases from V and 2 bases from J, with 16 bases in between. The CDR3 contains 17 residues. Looked up from germline, CDR1 is SGHDT and CDR2 is YYEEEE. DNA of the CDR3: TGTGCCAGCAGCTTGGTATCGCTACTAGACGACACAGATACGCAGTATTTT. Amino acid sequence: CASSLVSLLDDTDTQYF. The full variable domain, completed using reference TRBV5-6 and TRBJ2-3, is DAGVTQSPTHLIKTRGQQVTLRCSPKSGHDTVSWYQQALGQGPQFIFQYYEEEERQRGNFPDRFSGHQFPNYSSELNVNALLLGDSALYLCASSLVSLLDDTDTQYFGPGTRLTVL.

The chain couples TRBV7-2 to TRBJ2-1; 9 nucleotides align to TRBD2. CDR1 SGHTA and CDR2 FQGNSA come from the germline V gene. V lost 0 bases and J lost 9; bases outside the gene matches: 9. The CDR3 has 16 amino acids. The CDR3 spells CASSLASAGGLVEQFF. In nucleotides, the CDR3 is TGTGCCAGCAGCTTAGCCTCTGCGGGGGGGTTAGTTGAGCAGTTCTTC.

This clonotype was picked up many times. The chain uses TRBV7-6 and TRBJ2-3, with no clear D. Germline V gene sequence: CDR1 SGHVS, CDR2 FNYEAQ. There are 13 residues in the CDR3. Trimming stripped 0 bases from V and 5 bases from J, with 6 bases between. Here the CDR3 reads CASSLALEDTQYF. In nucleotides, the CDR3 is TGTGCCAGCAGCTTAGCGCTTGAAGATACGCAGTATTTT.

This clonotype was found many times. The chain links TRBV28 to TRBJ2-7, with D unclear. The ends were cut back, 9 bases at V and 6 bases at J, with 12 bases in the middle. CDR1 and CDR2 from the germline V gene are MDHEN and SYDVKM. This CDR3 is built from 11 residues. The CDR3, as DNA: TGTGCCAGTTGTGATCCTTCCGAGCAGTACTTC. It specifies CASCDPSEQYF. Full variable domain (rest looked up from reference TRBV28 and TRBJ2-7): DVKVTQSSRYLVKRTGEKVFLECVQDMDHENMFWYRQDPGLGLRLIYFSYDVKMKEKGDIPEGYSVSREKKERFSLILESASTNQTSMYLCASCDPSEQYFGPGTRLTVT.

This clonotype occurred many times. The chain employs TRBV5-1 and TRBJ1-2; TRBD1 matches 7 bases. Germline CDR1 SGHRS, CDR2 YFSETQ. The J segment lost 8 bases and the V segment lost 4 bases, leaving 8 bases of the junction unmatched. CDR3 length: 13 residues. The CDR3 sequence: CASSPWTGGGYTF. The CDR3 bases are TGCGCCAGCAGCCCGTGGACAGGTGGAGGCTACACCTTC.

Comments on this clonotype: One base away lies a much larger clone, so this may be a sequencing read error. The chain links TRBV28 to TRBJ2-1; D not resolved. The CDR3 runs to 11 residues. Germline values: CDR1 MDHEN, CDR2 SYDVKM. Trimming removed 3 bases at V and 13 bases at J, with 10 bases between. CDR3: CASSFTDVQFF. The CDR3 DNA sequence: TGTGCCAGCAGTTTCACGGACGTTCAGTTCTTC. Together with reference TRBV28 and TRBJ2-1, the CDR3 gives the full variable domain: DVKVTQSSRYLVKRTGEKVFLECVQDMDHENMFWYRQDPGLGLRLIYFSYDVKMKEKGDIPEGYSVSREKKERFSLILESASTNQTSMYLCASSFTDVQFFGPGTRLTVL.

This clonotype appeared many times. CDR3 loop: CASIEWGEETQYF. In DNA form, the CDR3 reads TGTGCCAGCATCGAGTGGGGGGAAGAGACCCAGTACTTC. V is TRBV11-2 and J is TRBJ2-5, with D possibly TRBD2 on 6 matching bases. In germline, CDR1 is SGHAT, CDR2 FQNNGV. There are 13 residues in the CDR3. Trimming removed 7 bases from V and 3 bases from J, with 12 bases in between.

The rearrangement links TRBV28 to TRBJ2-3; D not certain. This CDR3 region has 11 residues. V was cut by 5 bases and J by 5 bases, with 5 bases left in between. CDR1 and CDR2 from the germline V gene are MDHEN and SYDVKM. The CDR3 coding sequence is TGTGCCAGCAGTGCGCTAGATACGCAGTATTTT. Translated: CASSALDTQYF.

This clonotype occurred many times. This rearrangement joins TRBV9 to TRBJ2-2; D gene uncertain. The CDR3 consists of 12 residues. CDR1 is SGDLS and CDR2 is YYNGEE in the germline V gene. Trimming shortened V by 4 bases and J by 9 bases, and 10 bases separated the two germline ends. CDR3 in DNA: TGTGCCAGCAGCCCAACGACCCGGGAGCTGTTTTTT. It specifies CASSPTTRELFF.

This clonotype was picked up many times. The V gene is TRBV12-3 or TRBV12-4, the J gene TRBJ1-3, with D perhaps TRBD1 (5 bases). CDR3 length: 12 residues. Trimming shortened V by 3 bases and J by 8 bases, and 8 bases separated the two germline ends. CDR3: CASSFAGDTIYF. CDR3 nucleotides: TGTGCCAGCAGTTTCGCGGGGGACACCATATATTTT.

This clonotype was observed many times. The V gene is TRBV2, the J gene TRBJ1-2, with 7 bases lining up with TRBD1. Trimming cost V 3 bases and J 8 bases; bases outside gene matches: 9. CDR1 and CDR2 (germline): SNHLY, FYNNEI. The CDR3 extends over 14 amino acids. The CDR3 DNA follows: TGTGCCAGCAGTGATGGACAGGCACTCTTCGGCTACACCTTC. It yields the protein CASSDGQALFGYTF. The entire variable domain, with the rest obtained from reference TRBV2 and TRBJ1-2, is as follows: EPEVTQTPSHQVTQMGQEVILRCVPISNHLYFYWYRQILGQKVEFLVSFYNNEISEKSEIFDDQFSVERPDGSNFTLKIRSTKLEDSAMYFCASSDGQALFGYTFGSGTRLTVV.

At least ten counts were recorded for this clonotype. The chain combines TRBV12-3 or TRBV12-4 with TRBJ1-1, with D uncertain. Trimming pared 0 bases from V and 5 bases from J, leaving 10 bases between. CDR3 length: 14 amino acids. CDR3 DNA sequence: TGTGCCAGCAGTTTAGCGCGAGGGTATACTGAAGCTTTCTTT. Amino acids: CASSLARGYTEAFF.

This clonotype occurred many times. The rearrangement joins TRBV11-2 to TRBJ2-5; D gene ambiguous. The CDR3 extends over 16 amino acids. CDR1 and CDR2 from the germline V gene are SGHAT and FQNNGV. Trimming took off 2 bases at V and 1 base at J, with 14 bases between the two ends. CDR3 nucleotide sequence: TGTGCCAGCAGCTTAAGGGTCGTCAGCCGCCAAGAGACCCAGTACTTC. It specifies CASSLRVVSRQETQYF. Together with reference TRBV11-2 and TRBJ2-5, the CDR3 gives the full variable domain: EAGVAQSPRYKIIEKRQSVAFWCNPISGHATLYWYQQILGQGPKLLIQFQNNGVVDDSQLPKDRFSAERLKGVDSTLKIQPAKLEDSAVYLCASSLRVVSRQETQYFGPGTRLLVL.

This clonotype has a count of ten or more. The chain employs TRBV11-2 and TRBJ2-7, with D maybe TRBD1 (5 bases). From germline, CDR1 is SGHAT and CDR2 FQNNGV. The CDR3 is made up of 14 amino acids. The V and J ends lost 5 bases and 0 bases respectively, with 11 bases between them. In DNA form, the CDR3 reads TGTGCCAGCAGCAACCTGGACATCTCCTACGAGCAGTACTTC. The encoded protein is CASSNLDISYEQYF.

This clonotype was recorded at least ten times. This chain links TRBV12-3 or TRBV12-4 with TRBJ2-5; 8 positions match TRBD1. This CDR3 has 15 amino acids. The V segment lost 6 bases and the J segment 1 base; nucleotides outside the gene matches: 7. The CDR3 sequence is CASSEGQASQETQYF. The CDR3 DNA reads TGTGCCAGCAGCGAGGGACAGGCGTCCCAAGAGACCCAGTACTTC.

The table lists this clonotype with many counts. The rearrangement joins TRBV28 to TRBJ2-3, with 10 bases that match TRBD2. Germline V gene data show CDR1 as MDHEN and CDR2 as SYDVKM. V was clipped by 6 bases and J by 3 bases; unmatched bases: 9. The CDR3 loop spans 16 amino acids. The CDR3: CASSLQRGGLTDTQYF. The CDR3 region has the DNA TGTGCCAGCAGCCTACAGCGGGGGGGCCTGACAGATACGCAGTATTTT. The full variable domain, completed using reference TRBV28 and TRBJ2-3, is DVKVTQSSRYLVKRTGEKVFLECVQDMDHENMFWYRQDPGLGLRLIYFSYDVKMKEKGDIPEGYSVSREKKERFSLILESASTNQTSMYLCASSLQRGGLTDTQYFGPGTRLTVL.

The chain couples TRBV13 to TRBJ2-5; D is undetermined. Germline CDR1 is PRHDT and CDR2 is FYEKMQ (reference sequence). Trimming took off 0 bases at V and 9 bases at J, with 8 bases between the two ends. The CDR3 has 12 residues. CDR3 DNA sequence: TGTGCCAGCAGCTTAGGCACCGGCCCCCAGTACTTC. It is translated as CASSLGTGPQYF. The full variable domain, rest sourced from reference TRBV13 and TRBJ2-5, is AAGVIQSPRHLIKEKRETATLKCYPIPRHDTVYWYQQGPGQDPQFLISFYEKMQSDKGSIPDRFSAQQFSDYHSELNMSSLELGDSALYFCASSLGTGPQYFGPGTRLLVL.

This clonotype was seen many times. J is TRBJ1-2 and V is TRBV5-1; unclear D gene. The ends were cut back, 0 bases at V and 5 bases at J, with 11 bases in the middle. The CDR3 covers 14 residues. CDR1 SGHRS and CDR2 YFSETQ come from the germline V gene. CDR3 residues: CASSLATGEYGYTF. For the CDR3, the DNA is TGCGCCAGCAGCTTGGCAACGGGAGAATATGGCTACACCTTC.

This clonotype appeared many times. The chain employs TRBV5-1 and TRBJ2-7, with D perhaps matching TRBD1 (6 bases). There are 13 residues in the CDR3. The V and J ends lost 4 bases and 3 bases respectively, with 11 bases between them. Germline V gene sequence: CDR1 SGHRS, CDR2 YFSETQ. CDR3 amino acids: CASSAGTYYEQYF. CDR3 sequence (DNA): TGCGCCAGCAGCGCAGGGACATACTACGAGCAGTACTTC.

Only a few counts were recorded for this clonotype. The chain links TRBV11-1 to TRBJ2-2, with TRBD1 matching 7 bases. The germline gives CDR1 SGHAT, CDR2 FQDESV (reference sequence). With 5 bases clipped from V and 0 bases from J, the junction kept 12 bases outside the gene matches. CDR3 length: 18 amino acids. The CDR3 loop reads CASSRSSGGGPNTGELFF. CDR3 DNA sequence: TGTGCCAGCAGCAGATCATCAGGGGGTGGACCGAACACCGGGGAGCTGTTTTTT.

In its sample, this clonotype was seen many times. The V gene is TRBV12-3 or TRBV12-4, the J gene TRBJ1-3; no clear D. V lost 3 bases, J lost 2 bases, and 11 bases lay in between. The CDR3 is 15 residues long. CDR3 sequence reads: CASSFGVGTGNTIYF. The DNA of the CDR3 is TGTGCCAGCAGTTTCGGAGTGGGCACTGGAAACACCATATATTTT.

This clonotype has ten or more counts. The chain uses TRBV2 and TRBJ1-2; D is undetermined. Germline values: CDR1 SNHLY, CDR2 FYNNEI. The CDR3 covers 14 residues. CDR3 residues: CASTSEVRSKSYTF. CDR3 DNA: TGTGCTAGTACCTCGGAGGTCCGGAGTAAAAGCTACACCTTC.

The chain recombines TRBV7-9 with TRBJ2-7, with a possible D match to TRBD2 (7 bases). V was pared by 7 bases and J by 0 bases, with 10 bases between. Germline values: CDR1 SEHNR, CDR2 FQNEAQ (reference sequence). CDR3 length: 13 amino acids. The DNA for the CDR3 is TGTGCCAGCACGGGGGGCGGCTCCTACGAGCAGTACTTC. The encoded protein is CASTGGGSYEQYF.

The chain couples TRBV7-2 to TRBJ2-3; D gene uncertain. The CDR3 consists of 14 residues. Germline V gene data show CDR1 as SGHTA and CDR2 as FQGNSA. Between the trimmed V and J ends, which lost 3 bases and 6 bases, there was a span of 13 bases. CDR3 in DNA: TGTGCCAGCAGCTTCTCCCGGACGTGGGATACGCAGTATTTT. Protein product: CASSFSRTWDTQYF.

At least ten counts were recorded for this clonotype. The chain recombines TRBV11-2 with TRBJ2-7; D call uncertain. V lost 0 bases to trimming and J lost 8 bases, with 14 bases between them. The CDR3 is 14 residues long. CDR1 SGHAT and CDR2 FQNNGV come from the germline V gene. CDR3 coding DNA: TGTGCCAGCAGCTTAGATCAGAGACCAGGAAAGCAGTACTTC. Translated, it gives CASSLDQRPGKQYF.

In this sample, this clonotype turned up many times. J is TRBJ2-5 and V is TRBV28; D call uncertain. Trimming pared 1 base from V and 2 bases from J, leaving 8 bases between. The CDR3 extends over 14 amino acids. Germline V gene data show CDR1 as MDHEN and CDR2 as SYDVKM. CDR3 in amino acids: CASSLSRSQETQYF. DNA of the CDR3: TGTGCCAGCAGTTTATCAAGGAGTCAAGAGACCCAGTACTTC.

This clonotype was detected ten times or more. This chain connects TRBV12-3 or TRBV12-4 to TRBJ2-5, with D possibly TRBD1 on 6 matching bases. This CDR3 is 15 amino acids long. V gave up 5 bases and J gave up 1 base, with 14 bases separating them. This CDR3 is CASSPPWGLQETQYF. CDR3 DNA sequence: TGTGCCAGCAGTCCTCCGTGGGGGCTCCAAGAGACCCAGTACTTC.

This clonotype was seen ten or more times. This CDR3 reads CASSESKSLRGNYGYTF. The CDR3 nucleotides read TGTGCCAGCAGTGAATCAAAATCCCTCCGGGGTAACTATGGCTACACCTTC. The V call is TRBV25-1, the J call TRBJ1-2; D unclear. The CDR3 spans 17 residues. Germline assignment: CDR1 MGHDK and CDR2 SYGVNS. Trimming removed 1 base at V and 1 base at J, with 16 bases between.

In this sample, this clonotype turned up many times. The genes are TRBV20-1 and TRBJ2-1, with TRBD2 matching over 7 bases. The junction had 21 bases not matched to a gene; V was cut back by 6 bases and J by 10 bases. The germline V gene encodes CDR1 DFQATT and CDR2 SNEGSKA (reference sequence). The CDR3 sequence is 16 residues long. The CDR3 loop is CSAPGTLGMRGSEQFF. CDR3 DNA: TGCAGTGCACCCGGGACCTTGGGGATGCGCGGGAGCGAGCAGTTCTTC.

In this sample, this clonotype turned up many times. The chain carries TRBV6-5 and TRBJ1-2, with no clear D. The V end was cut by 0 bases, the J end by 1 base, with 12 bases between. Per germline, CDR1 MNHEY and CDR2 SVGAGI. This CDR3 contains 16 residues. The CDR3 protein is CASSYSPYRGNYGYTF. Written as DNA, the CDR3 is TGTGCCAGCAGTTACTCCCCCTATCGGGGTAACTATGGCTACACCTTC.